In this sample, the clone carrying this TCR beta chain turned up many times. What it binds is not known. Per sample, extraction of total RNA gave at least 6 micrograms in every case. Alongside a J-beta primer mix, a sample-barcoded 5' primer served in a second PCR lasting about 6 to 11 cycles. TCRdb reprocessed the 5' RACE reads via MiXCR and lists one record per CDR3 protein. The data show about 680,000 distinct CDR3 sequences, roughly 50% seen once. Germline-derived CDR1 and CDR2 are MNHNY and SVGAGI (reference sequence). Trimming shortened V by 2 bases and J by 2 bases, and 5 bases separated the two germline ends. The CDR3 is 13 residues long. The sample belongs to a study of blood T cells in healthy people across ages. The study, taken as a whole, reports: What prevented conclusive comparison of naive and antigen-experienced cells was that PBMCs were unsorted.

V gene TRBV6-6 combines with J gene TRBJ2-3; D call uncertain. This clonotype was sampled from a woman aged 60 to 75 in good health. Material for sequencing was blood. This CDR3 is CASSYGPTDTQYF. CDR3 in DNA: TGTGCCAGCAGTTACGGACCCACAGATACGCAGTATTTT.